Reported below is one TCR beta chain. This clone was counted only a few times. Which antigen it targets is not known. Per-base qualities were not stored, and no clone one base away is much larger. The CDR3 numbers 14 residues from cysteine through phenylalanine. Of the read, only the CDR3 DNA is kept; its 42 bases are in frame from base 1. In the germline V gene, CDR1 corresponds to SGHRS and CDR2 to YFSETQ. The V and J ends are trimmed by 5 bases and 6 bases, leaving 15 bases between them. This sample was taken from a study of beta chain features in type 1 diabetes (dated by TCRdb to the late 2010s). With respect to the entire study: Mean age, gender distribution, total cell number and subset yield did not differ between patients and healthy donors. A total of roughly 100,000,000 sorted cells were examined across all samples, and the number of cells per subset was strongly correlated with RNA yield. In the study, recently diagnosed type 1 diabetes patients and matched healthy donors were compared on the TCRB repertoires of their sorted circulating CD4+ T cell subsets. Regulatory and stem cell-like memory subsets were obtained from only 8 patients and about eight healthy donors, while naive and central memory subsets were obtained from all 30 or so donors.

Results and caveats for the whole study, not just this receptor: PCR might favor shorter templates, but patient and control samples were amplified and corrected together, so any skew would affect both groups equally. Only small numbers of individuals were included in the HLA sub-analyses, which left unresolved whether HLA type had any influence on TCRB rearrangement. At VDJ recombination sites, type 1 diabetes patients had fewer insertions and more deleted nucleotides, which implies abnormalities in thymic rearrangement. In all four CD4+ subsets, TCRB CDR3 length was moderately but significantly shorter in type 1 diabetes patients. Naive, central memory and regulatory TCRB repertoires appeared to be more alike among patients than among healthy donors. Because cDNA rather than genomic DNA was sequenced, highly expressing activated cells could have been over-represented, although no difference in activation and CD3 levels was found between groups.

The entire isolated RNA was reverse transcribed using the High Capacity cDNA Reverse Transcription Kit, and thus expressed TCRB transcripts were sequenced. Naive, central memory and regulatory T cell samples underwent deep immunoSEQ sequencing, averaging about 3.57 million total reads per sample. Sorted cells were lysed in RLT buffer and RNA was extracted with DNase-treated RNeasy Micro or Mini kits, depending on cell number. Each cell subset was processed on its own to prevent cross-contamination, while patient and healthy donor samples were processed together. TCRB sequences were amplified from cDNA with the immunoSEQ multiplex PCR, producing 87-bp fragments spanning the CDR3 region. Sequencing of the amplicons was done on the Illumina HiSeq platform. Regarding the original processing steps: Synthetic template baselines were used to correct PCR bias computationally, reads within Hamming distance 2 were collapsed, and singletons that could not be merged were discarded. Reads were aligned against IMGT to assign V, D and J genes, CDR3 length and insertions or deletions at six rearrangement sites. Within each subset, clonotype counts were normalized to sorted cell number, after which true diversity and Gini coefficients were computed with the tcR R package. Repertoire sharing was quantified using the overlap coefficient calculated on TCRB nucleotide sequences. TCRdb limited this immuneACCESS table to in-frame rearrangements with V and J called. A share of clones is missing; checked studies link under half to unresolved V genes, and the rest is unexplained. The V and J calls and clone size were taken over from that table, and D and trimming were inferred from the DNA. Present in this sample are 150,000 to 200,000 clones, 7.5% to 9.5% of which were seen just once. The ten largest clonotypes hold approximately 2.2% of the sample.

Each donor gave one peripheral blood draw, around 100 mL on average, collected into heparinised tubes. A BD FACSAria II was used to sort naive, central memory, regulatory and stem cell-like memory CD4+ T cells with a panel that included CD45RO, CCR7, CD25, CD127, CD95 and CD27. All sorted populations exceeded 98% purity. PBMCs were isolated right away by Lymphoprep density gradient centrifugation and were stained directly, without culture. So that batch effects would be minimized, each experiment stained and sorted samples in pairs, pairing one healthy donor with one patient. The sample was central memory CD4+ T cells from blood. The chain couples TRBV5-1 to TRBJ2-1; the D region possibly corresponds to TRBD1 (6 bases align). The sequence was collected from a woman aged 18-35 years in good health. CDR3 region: CASRETGPSNEQFF. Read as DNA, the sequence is TGCGCCAGCAGGGAAACAGGGCCTAGCAATGAGCAGTTCTTC. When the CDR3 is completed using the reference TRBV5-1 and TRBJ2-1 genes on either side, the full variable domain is KAGVTQTPRYLIKTRGQQVTLSCSPISGHRSVSWYQQTPGQGLQFLFEYFSETQRNKGNFPGRFSGRQFSNSRSEMNVSTLELGDSALYLCASRETGPSNEQFFGPGTRLTVL.